The present T cell receptor beta chain was sequenced within a study of shared clonotypes between healthy human individuals. The V and J ends lost 4 bases and 4 bases respectively, with 12 bases between them. The CDR3 runs 13 residues. In germline, CDR1 is SGDLS, CDR2 YYNGEE. Concerning this clone itself: The antigen is undetermined.

Study-wide results and caveats: Sorted-subset samples were not fully sequenced, rarefaction indicated. Naive CD4 clonotypes were shared across a handful of donors at 4.5% to 6%. Relative to their counterparts shared across all four donors, non-shared clonotypes exhibited diminished generation probabilities.

The repertoire was sequenced with immunoSEQ multiplex PCR; TCRdb's copy has only in-frame clones and lacks some. The table has around 320,000 clones, around 90% seen once; the top ten hold around 15%. The receptor was derived from a man aged 18 to 29 in good health. The specimen was memory CD8+ T cells sorted from blood. The subset denotes: CD45RO+ cells pooled with CCR7-negative TemRA cells. The chain uses TRBV9 and TRBJ2-7, with D possibly TRBD1 on 6 matching bases. The CDR3: CASSSGTPYEQYF. The CDR3 nucleotides are TGTGCCAGCAGCTCGGGGACACCTTACGAGCAGTACTTC. The whole variable domain, filled in from reference TRBV9 and TRBJ2-7, reads DSGVTQTPKHLITATGQRVTLRCSPRSGDLSVYWYQQSLDQGLQFLIQYYNGEERAKGNILERFSAQQFPDLHSELNLSSLELGDSALYFCASSSGTPYEQYFGPGTRLTVT.